This TCR beta chain was obtained from a study of T cell clones after liver transplantation. Study background: HCV positivity affected three of eight recipients; the rest lacked autoimmune or viral indications.

Repertoires were generated with immunoSEQ multiplex PCR, while TCRdb's copy carries only in-frame clones and drops some. The sample yields roughly 57,000 clones, 71% seen once. This sequence was found in a human donor who received a liver transplant. The sample was CD4+ T cells from blood, taken before liver transplant.

The CDR3 protein is CAWKTGTDNSPLHF. The CDR3 DNA reads TGTGCCTGGAAAACCGGGACAGATAATTCACCCCTCCACTTT. V is TRBV30 and J is TRBJ1-6, with TRBD1 matching 7 bases. The V gene's germline CDR1 is GTSNPN and CDR2 SVGIG (reference sequence). V shed 4 bases and J 5 bases; nucleotides not matched to a gene: 5. The length of the CDR3 is 14 residues.